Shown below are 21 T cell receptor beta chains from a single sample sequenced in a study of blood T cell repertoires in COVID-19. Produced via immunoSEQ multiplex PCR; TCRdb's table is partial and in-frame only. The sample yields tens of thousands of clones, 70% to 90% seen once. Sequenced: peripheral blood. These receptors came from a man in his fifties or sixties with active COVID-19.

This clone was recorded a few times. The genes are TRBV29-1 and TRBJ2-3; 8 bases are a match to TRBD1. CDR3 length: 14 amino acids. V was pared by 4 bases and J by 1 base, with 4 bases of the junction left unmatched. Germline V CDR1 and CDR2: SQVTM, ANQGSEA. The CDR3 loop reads CSVATGAGTDTQYF. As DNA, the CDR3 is TGCAGCGTTGCGACAGGGGCCGGCACAGATACGCAGTATTTT.

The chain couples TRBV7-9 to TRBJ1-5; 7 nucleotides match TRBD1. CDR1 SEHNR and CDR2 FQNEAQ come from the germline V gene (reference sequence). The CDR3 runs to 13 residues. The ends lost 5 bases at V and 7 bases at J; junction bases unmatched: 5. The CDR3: CASSRAGGQPQHF. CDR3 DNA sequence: TGTGCCAGCAGCCGCGCAGGGGGACAGCCCCAGCATTTT.

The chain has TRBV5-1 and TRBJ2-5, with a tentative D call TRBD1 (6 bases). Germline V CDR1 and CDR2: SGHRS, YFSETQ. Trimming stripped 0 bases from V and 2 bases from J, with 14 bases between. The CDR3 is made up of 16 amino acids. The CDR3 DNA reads TGCGCCAGCAGCTTGGCCCCGACAGGTTCTCAAGAGACCCAGTACTTC. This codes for CASSLAPTGSQETQYF.

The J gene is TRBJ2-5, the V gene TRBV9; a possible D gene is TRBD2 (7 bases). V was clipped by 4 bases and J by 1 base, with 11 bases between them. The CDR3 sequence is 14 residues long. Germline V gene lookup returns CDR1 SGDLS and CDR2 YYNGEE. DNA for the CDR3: TGTGCCAGCAGCCCGGGGGGCCTCCAAGAGACCCAGTACTTC. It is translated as CASSPGGLQETQYF. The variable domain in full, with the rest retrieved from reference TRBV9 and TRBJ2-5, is DSGVTQTPKHLITATGQRVTLRCSPRSGDLSVYWYQQSLDQGLQFLIQYYNGEERAKGNILERFSAQQFPDLHSELNLSSLELGDSALYFCASSPGGLQETQYFGPGTRLLVL.

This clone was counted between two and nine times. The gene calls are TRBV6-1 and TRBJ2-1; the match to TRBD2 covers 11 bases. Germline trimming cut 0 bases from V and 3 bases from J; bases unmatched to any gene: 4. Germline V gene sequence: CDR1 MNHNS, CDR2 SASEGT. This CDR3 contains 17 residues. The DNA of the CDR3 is TGTGCCAGCAGTGAAGCGCTTCTAGCGGGGGGCTACAATGAGCAGTTCTTC. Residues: CASSEALLAGGYNEQFF.

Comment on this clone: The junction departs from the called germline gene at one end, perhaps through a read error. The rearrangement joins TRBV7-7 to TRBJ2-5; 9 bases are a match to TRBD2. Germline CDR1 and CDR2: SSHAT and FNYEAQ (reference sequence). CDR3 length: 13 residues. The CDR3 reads CASSSTSGETQYF. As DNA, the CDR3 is TGTGCTAGCAGCTCAACTAGCGGGGAGACCCAGTACTTC.

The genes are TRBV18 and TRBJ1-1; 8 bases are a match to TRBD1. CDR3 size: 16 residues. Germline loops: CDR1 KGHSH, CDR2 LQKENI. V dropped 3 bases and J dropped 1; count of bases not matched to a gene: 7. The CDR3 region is CASSPYPQGANTEAFF. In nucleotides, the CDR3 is TGTGCCAGCTCACCCTACCCCCAGGGGGCGAACACTGAAGCTTTCTTT. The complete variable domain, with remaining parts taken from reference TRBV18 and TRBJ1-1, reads NAGVMQNPRHLVRRRGQEARLRCSPMKGHSHVYWYRQLPEEGLKFMVYLQKENIIDESGMPKERFSAEFPKEGPSILRIQQVVRGDSAAYFCASSPYPQGANTEAFFGQGTRLTVV.

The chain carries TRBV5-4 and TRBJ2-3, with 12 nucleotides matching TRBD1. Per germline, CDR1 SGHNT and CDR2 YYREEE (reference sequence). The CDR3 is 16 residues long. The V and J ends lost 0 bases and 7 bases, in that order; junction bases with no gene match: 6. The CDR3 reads CASSLAGTGGSNTQYF. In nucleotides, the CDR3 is TGTGCCAGCAGCTTGGCCGGGACAGGGGGCTCAAATACGCAGTATTTT.

The CDR3 DNA reads as TGTGCCAGCAGTTTGGGGAGAAATGAAAAACTGTTTTTT. Its protein product is CASSLGRNEKLFF. The J gene is TRBJ1-4, the V gene TRBV28; D call uncertain. Per germline, CDR1 MDHEN and CDR2 SYDVKM. This CDR3 is 13 amino acids long. V lost 3 bases to trimming and J lost 5 bases, with 7 bases between them.

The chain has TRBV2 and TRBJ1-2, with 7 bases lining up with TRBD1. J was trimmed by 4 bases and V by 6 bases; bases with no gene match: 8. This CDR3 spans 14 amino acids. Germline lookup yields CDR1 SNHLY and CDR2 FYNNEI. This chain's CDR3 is CASSGDDRVYGYTF. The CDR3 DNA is TGTGCCAGCAGCGGGGATGACAGGGTCTATGGCTACACCTTC.

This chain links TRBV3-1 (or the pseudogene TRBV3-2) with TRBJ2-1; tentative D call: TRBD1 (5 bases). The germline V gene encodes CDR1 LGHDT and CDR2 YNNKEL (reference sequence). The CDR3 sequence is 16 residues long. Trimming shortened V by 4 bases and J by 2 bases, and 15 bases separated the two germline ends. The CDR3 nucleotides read TGTGCCAGCAGCCTCCTTCTGGTGGACACCTACAATGAGCAGTTCTTC. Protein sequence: CASSLLLVDTYNEQFF.

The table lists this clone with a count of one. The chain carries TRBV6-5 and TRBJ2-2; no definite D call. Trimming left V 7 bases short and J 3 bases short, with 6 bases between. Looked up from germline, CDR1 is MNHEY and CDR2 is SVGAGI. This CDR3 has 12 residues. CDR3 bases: TGTGCCAGCAACAGTTACACCGGGGAGCTGTTTTTT. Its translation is CASNSYTGELFF.

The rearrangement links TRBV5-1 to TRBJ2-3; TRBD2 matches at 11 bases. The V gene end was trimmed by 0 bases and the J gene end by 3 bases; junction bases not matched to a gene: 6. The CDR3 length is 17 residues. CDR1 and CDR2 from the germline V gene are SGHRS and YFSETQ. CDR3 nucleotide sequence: TGCGCCAGCAGCTTGGGGGCGGCTAGCGGGGGGACAGATACGCAGTATTTT. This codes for CASSLGAASGGTDTQYF.

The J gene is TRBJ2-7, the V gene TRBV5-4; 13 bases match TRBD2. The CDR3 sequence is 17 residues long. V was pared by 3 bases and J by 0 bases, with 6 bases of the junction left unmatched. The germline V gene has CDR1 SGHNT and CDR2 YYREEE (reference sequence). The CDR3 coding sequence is TGTGCCAGCAGCTCCAGGACTAGCGGGGGAAGCTCCTACGAGCAGTACTTC. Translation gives CASSSRTSGGSSYEQYF.

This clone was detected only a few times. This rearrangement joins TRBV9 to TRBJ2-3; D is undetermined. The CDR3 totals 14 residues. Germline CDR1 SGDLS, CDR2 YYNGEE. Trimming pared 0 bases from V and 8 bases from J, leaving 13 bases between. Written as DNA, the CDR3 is TGTGCCAGCAGCGTAGATCCCTTGACGGGTACGCAGTATTTT. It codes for CASSVDPLTGTQYF.

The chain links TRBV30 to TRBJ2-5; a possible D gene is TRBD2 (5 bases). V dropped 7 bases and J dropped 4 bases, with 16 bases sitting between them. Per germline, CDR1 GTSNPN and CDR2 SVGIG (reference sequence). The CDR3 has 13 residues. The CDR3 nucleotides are TGTGCCTCCGCGCAGTCGGGAAGAGAGACCCAGTACTTC. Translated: CASAQSGRETQYF.

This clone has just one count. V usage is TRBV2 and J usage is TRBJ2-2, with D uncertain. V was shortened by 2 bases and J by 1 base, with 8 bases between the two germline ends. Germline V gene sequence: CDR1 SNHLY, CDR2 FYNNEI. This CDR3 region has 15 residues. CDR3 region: CASSEWAVNTGELFF. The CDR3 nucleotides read TGTGCCAGCAGTGAATGGGCAGTGAACACCGGGGAGCTGTTTTTT. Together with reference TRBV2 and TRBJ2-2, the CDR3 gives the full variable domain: EPEVTQTPSHQVTQMGQEVILRCVPISNHLYFYWYRQILGQKVEFLVSFYNNEISEKSEIFDDQFSVERPDGSNFTLKIRSTKLEDSAMYFCASSEWAVNTGELFFGEGSRLTVL.

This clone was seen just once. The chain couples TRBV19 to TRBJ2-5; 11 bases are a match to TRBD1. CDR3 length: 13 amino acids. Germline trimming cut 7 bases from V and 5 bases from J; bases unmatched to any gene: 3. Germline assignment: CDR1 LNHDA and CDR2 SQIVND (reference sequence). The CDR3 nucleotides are TGTGCCAGTATGGGGACAGGGGGGGAGACCCAGTACTTC. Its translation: CASMGTGGETQYF.

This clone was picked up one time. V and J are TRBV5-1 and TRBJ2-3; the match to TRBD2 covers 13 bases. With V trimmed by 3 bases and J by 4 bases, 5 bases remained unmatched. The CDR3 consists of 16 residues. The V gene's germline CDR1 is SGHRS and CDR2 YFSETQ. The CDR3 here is CASSWGLAGKSDTQYF. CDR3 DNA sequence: TGCGCCAGCAGCTGGGGACTAGCGGGGAAATCAGATACGCAGTATTTT.

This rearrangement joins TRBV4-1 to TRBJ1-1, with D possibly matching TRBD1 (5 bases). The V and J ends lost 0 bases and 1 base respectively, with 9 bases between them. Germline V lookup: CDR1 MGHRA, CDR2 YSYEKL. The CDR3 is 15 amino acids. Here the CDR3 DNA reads TGCGCCAGCAGCCAAGAAGGAGGGGCGAACACTGAAGCTTTCTTT. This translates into CASSQEGGANTEAFF.

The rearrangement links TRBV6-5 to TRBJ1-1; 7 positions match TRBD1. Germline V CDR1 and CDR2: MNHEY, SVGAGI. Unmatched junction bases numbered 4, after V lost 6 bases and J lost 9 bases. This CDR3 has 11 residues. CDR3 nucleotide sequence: TGTGCCAGCAGGCGACAGGGTAAAGCTTTCTTT. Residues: CASRRQGKAFF.